Listed below are T cell receptor beta chains from one sample, sequenced in a study of Ad26.COV2.S vaccination and SARS-CoV-2 variants. Clones were read by immunoSEQ multiplex PCR, and TCRdb kept only the in-frame ones, dropping some. The table has around 300,000 clones, 90% seen once. The material was peripheral blood, obtained in a trial of Ad26.COV2.S vaccine versus placebo. Every receptor here comes from a person aged 18-60 years who received the Ad26.COV2.S COVID-19 vaccine or a placebo. The CDR3 runs from the conserved cysteine through the conserved F or W. A D gene is named only where the DNA matches it firmly. Clone size is not always given. Where it is, it says once, few, many or a class for expanded clones.

abundance	v_gene	d_gene	j_gene	CDR3aa	CDR3nt
.	TRBV7-2	TRBD1	TRBJ2-3	CASSSGQNTDTQYF	TGTGCCAGCAGCTCGGGACAGAACACAGATACGCAGTATTTT
.	TRBV6-4	TRBD2	TRBJ2-1	CASSLTSGQSYNEQFF	TGTGCCAGCAGTTTGACTAGCGGGCAATCCTACAATGAGCAGTTCTTC
.	TRBV11-2	.	TRBJ1-5	CASSSGGFNQPQHF	TGTGCCAGCAGCTCGGGGGGGTTTAATCAGCCCCAGCATTTT
few	TRBV3-1/TRBV3-2	.	TRBJ1-2	CASSQGLIYGYTF	TGTGCCAGCAGCCAAGGTCTTATCTATGGCTACACCTTC
.	TRBV4-3	.	TRBJ2-1	CASSQERELSYNEQFF	TGCGCCAGCAGCCAAGAGAGAGAACTGTCCTACAATGAGCAGTTCTTC
.	TRBV7-9	.	TRBJ2-4	CASSLYLIQYF	TGTGCCAGCAGCTTATATTTAATACAGTACTTC
.	TRBV12-3/TRBV12-4	.	TRBJ2-1	CASSVEQFF	TGTGCCAGCTCGGTTGAGCAGTTCTTC
once	TRBV19	TRBD1	TRBJ1-1	CATKRGTGNTEAFF	TGTGCCACTAAGCGCGGGACAGGGAACACTGAAGCTTTCTTT
.	TRBV7-9	TRBD1	TRBJ2-7	CASSDSTGSLEDEQYF	TGTGCCAGCAGCGACTCGACAGGGAGCCTCGAGGACGAGCAGTACTTC
.	TRBV24-1	.	TRBJ2-2	CATSDDTGTGELFF	TGTGCCACCAGTGATGACACAGGGACCGGGGAGCTGTTTTTT
.	TRBV4-1	.	TRBJ2-6	CASSQIGTGGVRGANVLTF	TGCGCCAGCAGCCAAATCGGTACTGGGGGAGTAAGAGGGGCCAACGTCCTGACTTTC
.	TRBV27	.	TRBJ1-2	CASSFRAGGNYGYTF	TGTGCCAGCAGTTTTCGGGCCGGGGGGAACTATGGCTACACCTTC
.	TRBV12-3/TRBV12-4	.	TRBJ1-2	CASSLVGAYTF	TGTGCCAGCAGTTTAGTTGGCGCCTACACCTTC
.	TRBV30	.	TRBJ1-1	CAWSPFRNPDEAFF	TGTGCCTGGAGTCCCTTTCGCAACCCGGATGAAGCTTTCTTT
.	TRBV11-2	.	TRBJ1-3	CASSLVSGRPSGNTIYF	TGTGCCAGCAGCTTAGTCAGCGGCAGGCCCTCTGGAAACACCATATATTTT
.	TRBV6-6	.	TRBJ1-2	CASSYSVDGYTF	TGTGCCAGCAGTTACTCCGTCGATGGCTACACCTTC
.	TRBV4-2	.	TRBJ1-3	CASSQDRRNTIYF	TGTGCCAGCAGCCAAGACAGGAGAAACACCATATATTTT
.	TRBV7-2	.	TRBJ2-5	CASSHGTFQETQYF	TGTGCCAGCAGCCATGGGACTTTCCAAGAGACCCAGTACTTC
.	TRBV7-2	.	TRBJ1-1	CASRTTGNTEAFF	TGTGCCAGCAGAACGACAGGGAACACTGAAGCTTTCTTT
.	TRBV7-9	.	TRBJ2-7	CASSLLAARYEQYF	TGTGCCAGCAGCCTCTTAGCGGCGCGGTACGAGCAGTACTTC
.	TRBV2	TRBD1	TRBJ1-2	CASSLAGTGADGYTF	TGTGCCAGCAGCCTCGCCGGGACAGGCGCCGATGGCTACACCTTC
.	TRBV18	TRBD2	TRBJ2-3	CASSPSLSSGGGDTQYF	TGTGCCAGCTCACCAAGCCTCTCTAGCGGGGGGGGAGATACGCAGTATTTT
.	TRBV7-2	.	TRBJ1-2	CANIKENNYGYTF	TGTGCCAACATCAAAGAAAATAACTATGGCTACACCTTC
.	TRBV7-9	.	TRBJ1-1	CASSLESIMNTEAFF	TGTGCCAGCAGCTTAGAGAGCATAATGAACACTGAAGCTTTCTTT
.	TRBV6-1	.	TRBJ1-6	CASSEGVNNSPLHF	TGTGCCAGCAGTGAGGGGGTAAATAATTCACCCCTCCACTTT
.	TRBV30	.	TRBJ2-3	CAWSEGLRTTQYF	TGTGCCTGGAGCGAGGGCCTCAGGACTACGCAGTATTTT
.	TRBV7-2	TRBD2	TRBJ2-2	CASSLSLAANTGELFF	TGTGCCAGCAGCTTATCCCTAGCGGCGAACACCGGGGAGCTGTTTTTT
.	TRBV6-2/TRBV6-3	.	TRBJ1-5	CASSGALAQPQHF	TGTGCCAGCAGTGGGGCCCTAGCTCAGCCCCAGCATTTT
.	TRBV27	TRBD1	TRBJ1-4	CASSELTGDNNEKLFF	TGTGCCAGCAGCGAACTGACAGGGGATAATAATGAAAAACTGTTTTTT
.	TRBV10-2	TRBD2	TRBJ2-3	CASSGVSGGAFGGQLNTDTQYF	TGCGCCAGCAGCGGCGTTTCGGGGGGGGCCTTCGGTGGCCAATTAAACACAGATACGCAGTATTTT
.	TRBV25-1	.	TRBJ1-1	CASRGRVGVKMNTEAFF	TGTGCCAGCCGAGGACGGGTCGGGGTTAAGATGAACACTGAAGCTTTCTTT
.	TRBV15	TRBD1	TRBJ1-2	CATSRDRRDRGFGYTF	TGTGCCACCAGCAGAGATCGCCGGGACAGGGGGTTTGGCTACACCTTC
.	TRBV5-1	.	TRBJ1-1	CASSHDNSNTEAFF	TGCGCCAGCAGCCATGACAACTCGAACACTGAAGCTTTCTTT
.	TRBV6-5	.	TRBJ1-2	CASSYGRSFYGYTF	TGTGCCAGCAGTTACGGGCGGAGTTTCTATGGCTACACCTTC
.	TRBV3-1/TRBV3-2	.	TRBJ2-1	CASSRGADLQRNEQFF	TGTGCCAGCAGCCGGGGGGCGGACCTCCAACGAAATGAGCAGTTCTTC
.	TRBV18	.	TRBJ1-2	CASSPSVGTLNNGYTF	TGTGCCAGCTCACCTTCTGTAGGGACACTCAACAATGGCTACACCTTC
.	TRBV6-5	TRBD1	TRBJ1-6	CASIKDRVNNSPLHF	TGTGCCAGCATCAAGGACAGGGTCAATAATTCACCCCTCCACTTT
once	TRBV11-2	.	TRBJ1-1	CASSLDWEAEAFF	TGTGCCAGCAGCTTAGACTGGGAAGCTGAAGCTTTCTTT
.	TRBV7-9	.	TRBJ1-2	CASSPLKYDYGYTF	TGTGCCAGCAGCCCGTTAAAATACGACTATGGCTACACCTTC
.	TRBV19	TRBD1	TRBJ2-7	CASSSPRDRGHEQYF	TGTGCCAGTAGTAGTCCCCGGGACAGGGGCCACGAGCAGTACTTC
.	TRBV6-6	.	TRBJ1-2	CASSYTKDMSYGYTF	TGTGCCAGCAGTTACACCAAAGACATGTCCTATGGCTACACCTTC
.	TRBV7-7	TRBD2	TRBJ2-5	CASSQLAGWQETQYF	TGTGCCAGCAGCCAACTAGCGGGGTGGCAAGAGACCCAGTACTTC
.	TRBV10-1	.	TRBJ1-1	CASSESVDTEAFF	TGCGCCAGCAGTGAGTCCGTCGACACTGAAGCTTTCTTT
.	TRBV6-2/TRBV6-3	.	TRBJ2-2	CASSHTTDPGELFF	TGTGCCAGCAGCCACACCACGGACCCCGGGGAGCTGTTTTTT
many	TRBV12-3/TRBV12-4	.	TRBJ1-2	CASSLNGHYGYTF	TGTGCCAGCAGTTTGAACGGGCACTATGGCTACACCTTC
.	TRBV5-1	TRBD1	TRBJ2-5	CASSFRASGTGKETQYF	TGCGCCAGCAGCTTCCGCGCCTCCGGGACAGGAAAAGAGACCCAGTACTTC
.	TRBV5-8	.	TRBJ2-1	CASSLPLVLYEQFF	TGTGCCAGCAGCTTGCCGCTAGTATTATATGAGCAGTTCTTC
.	TRBV5-1	.	TRBJ2-2	CASSLAGVNTGELFF	TGCGCCAGCAGCTTGGCGGGGGTAAACACCGGGGAGCTGTTTTTT
.	TRBV2	.	TRBJ2-1	CASTPDITNNEQFF	TGTGCCAGCACTCCTGACATAACAAACAATGAGCAGTTCTTC
.	TRBV6-5	.	TRBJ2-3	CASSYSSQDTQYF	TGTGCCAGCAGTTACTCTTCTCAAGATACGCAGTATTTT
once	TRBV7-8	.	TRBJ1-5	CASSSRTTGQSPYSNQPQHF	TGTGCCAGCAGCTCCAGAACGACAGGACAAAGCCCTTATAGCAATCAGCCCCAGCATTTT
.	TRBV4-1	.	TRBJ1-2	CASSQDPDSLYGYTF	TGCGCCAGCAGCCAAGACCCAGACAGCCTCTATGGCTACACCTTC
.	TRBV29-1	.	TRBJ1-1	CSVMTADNTEAFF	TGCAGCGTCATGACTGCGGATAACACTGAAGCTTTCTTT
.	TRBV7-2	.	TRBJ1-1	CASTQLWNTEAFF	TGTGCCAGCACACAATTATGGAACACTGAAGCTTTCTTT
.	TRBV7-9	.	TRBJ1-1	CASSLGNRVAANMNTEAFF	TGTGCCAGCAGCTTGGGGAACAGGGTCGCGGCGAATATGAACACTGAAGCTTTCTTT
.	TRBV20-1	.	TRBJ1-1	CSFPGGTEAFF	TGCAGCTTTCCCGGAGGCACTGAAGCTTTCTTT
.	TRBV7-2	.	TRBJ1-4	CASSLAQGSNEKLFF	TGTGCCAGCAGCTTAGCGCAGGGATCTAATGAAAAACTGTTTTTT